This T cell receptor beta chain was captured by sequencing in a study of T cell responses to AZD1222 COVID-19 vaccine. Study summary: Doses given second, at about 4 or about 12 weeks, were pooled. Study results and caveats: Without day 14 samples, only post-peak T cell repertoires were studied. Targeting of unmutated variant regions was reportedly seen in nearly half of spike-specific TCRs. Receipt of two AZD1222 doses was followed by a rise in Spike-specific TCR breadth and depth.

This clone was observed once. The antigen is undetermined. This CDR3 is built from 14 residues. V lost 2 bases and J lost 3, with 11 bases in between. The germline V gene has CDR1 SNHLY and CDR2 FYNNEI. The method was immunoSEQ multiplex PCR; TCRdb's version includes in-frame clones alone and lacks a portion of them. Here the sample spans approximately 110,000 clones, more than 75% being singletons. This TCR was sampled from an adult in good health. Here the sequenced sample was peripheral blood, taken on day 0 of AZD1222 vaccination. The chain combines TRBV2 with TRBJ2-7; no reliable D call. In DNA form, the CDR3 reads TGTGCCAGCAGTGAAAGCTTGACCTACTACGAGCAGTACTTC. This encodes CASSESLTYYEQYF.